The 17 T cell receptor beta chains below all came from one sample that was sequenced in a study of cytomegalovirus exposure and HLA in healthy donors. Primers included in the PCR were 60 Vbeta and 13 Jbeta primers. Sequencing used immunoSEQ multiplex PCR; TCRdb keeps in-frame clones, though not all of them. The top ten hold approximately 13% of the sample, which has tens of thousands of clones, roughly 71% seen once. Sequenced input: PBMCs. The receptors shown here come from a man aged 65-85 years in good health and CMV-seronegative.

The chain uses TRBV5-1 and TRBJ2-1; the D gene could be TRBD1 or TRBD2 (6 bases each). Trimming removed 7 bases at V and 10 bases at J, with 15 bases between. The CDR3 is 12 amino acids. Per the germline V gene, CDR1 is SGHRS and CDR2 is YFSETQ. This CDR3 reads CASRVGGQEQFF. CDR3 bases: TGCGCCAGCCGCGTGGGGGGCCAAGAGCAGTTCTTC.

This sequence joins TRBV6-5 and TRBJ1-1, with TRBD1 matching over 7 bases. The CDR3 is 14 residues long. J gave up 3 bases and V 4 bases, and 5 bases lay outside the gene matches. Germline assignment: CDR1 MNHEY and CDR2 SVGAGI. The CDR3 protein is CASSSLGQYTEAFF. CDR3 DNA: TGTGCCAGCAGTTCCCTGGGACAGTACACTGAAGCTTTCTTT.

This chain joins TRBV5-1 and TRBJ2-1, with D maybe TRBD1 (5 bases). V was cut by 7 bases and J by 5 bases, with 13 bases left in between. The CDR3 length is 13 residues. Germline CDR1 reads SGHRS; CDR2 reads YFSETQ. As DNA, the CDR3 is TGCGCCAGCGGGATCCTAGGGGACAATGAGCAGTTCTTC. This gives the protein CASGILGDNEQFF. The whole variable domain, remainder taken from reference TRBV5-1 and TRBJ2-1, is KAGVTQTPRYLIKTRGQQVTLSCSPISGHRSVSWYQQTPGQGLQFLFEYFSETQRNKGNFPGRFSGRQFSNSRSEMNVSTLELGDSALYLCASGILGDNEQFFGPGTRLTVL.

CDR3 sequence reads: CASSSQRGFNEQYF. As DNA, the CDR3 is TGTGCCAGCAGCTCGCAAAGAGGCTTCAACGAGCAGTACTTC. J is TRBJ2-7 and V is TRBV11-2, with no clear D. The CDR3 is 14 residues long. Deletions cut 4 bases from V and 5 bases from J, with 15 bases between. Per the germline V gene, CDR1 is SGHAT and CDR2 is FQNNGV. Looking up the rest from reference TRBV11-2 and TRBJ2-7 gives the full variable domain: EAGVAQSPRYKIIEKRQSVAFWCNPISGHATLYWYQQILGQGPKLLIQFQNNGVVDDSQLPKDRFSAERLKGVDSTLKIQPAKLEDSAVYLCASSSQRGFNEQYFGPGTRLTVT.

CDR3 nucleotide sequence: TGCGCCAGCAGCCGAGGGACAGGGGAAGATAACTATGGCTACACCTTC. Translation gives CASSRGTGEDNYGYTF. The V and J genes are TRBV4-3 and TRBJ1-2, with 10 bases lining up with TRBD1. CDR3 length: 16 residues. Germline V gives CDR1 LGHNA, CDR2 YSLEER. The V and J ends lost 4 bases and 1 base, in that order; junction bases with no gene match: 6.

This rearrangement joins TRBV7-2 to TRBJ2-1; 9 nucleotides match TRBD1. V lost 0 bases and J lost 15; bases outside the gene matches: 9. CDR3 length: 14 amino acids. Germline assignment: CDR1 SGHTA and CDR2 FQGNSA. In nucleotides, the CDR3 is TGTGCCAGCAGCTTAGCGTTGGGGGGACAGGGTGGGTTCTTC. Translating gives CASSLALGGQGGFF.

The chain uses TRBV11-2 and TRBJ2-7, with 14 bases that match TRBD2. J lost 6 bases, V lost 3 bases, and 7 bases had no gene match. CDR3 length: 16 residues. Germline V lookup: CDR1 SGHAT, CDR2 FQNNGV. The CDR3 DNA reads TGTGCCAGCAGCTTCCTTCCTGGACTAGCGGGAGGCGAGCAGTACTTC. It yields the protein CASSFLPGLAGGEQYF.

The rearrangement links TRBV6-6 to TRBJ1-5; 9 bases are shared with TRBD1. The CDR3 extends over 15 amino acids. The germline V gene has CDR1 MNHNY and CDR2 SVGAGI (reference sequence). Trimming cost V 6 bases and J 0 bases; bases outside gene matches: 3. In DNA form, the CDR3 reads TGTGCCAGCAGGGGACAGGGAGATAGCAATCAGCCCCAGCATTTT. Translated, it gives CASRGQGDSNQPQHF.

The chain recombines TRBV6-1 with TRBJ2-5; D is unresolved. The CDR3 runs 12 residues. The V and J ends lost 7 bases and 3 bases respectively, with 9 bases between them. Germline lookup yields CDR1 MNHNS and CDR2 SASEGT. This chain's CDR3 is CASKLAEETQYF. The CDR3 DNA reads as TGTGCCAGCAAATTGGCCGAAGAGACCCAGTACTTC.

This clone was observed a handful of times. CDR3 nucleotides: TGTGCCAGCAGCACAGGGGCGAACTATGGCTACACCTTC. Its protein is CASSTGANYGYTF. J is TRBJ1-2 and V is TRBV6-4; 7 nucleotides line up with TRBD1. Germline V lookup: CDR1 MRHNA, CDR2 SNTAGT. There are 13 residues in the CDR3. J gave up 2 bases and V 6 bases, and 3 bases lay outside the gene matches.

The genes are TRBV11-2 and TRBJ2-7, with D tentatively TRBD1 (5 bases). Trimming stripped 7 bases from V and 0 bases from J, with 19 bases between. Germline V CDR1 and CDR2: SGHAT, FQNNGV. The CDR3 has 16 residues. CDR3 loop: CASNFPGAGSSYEQYF. CDR3 DNA sequence: TGTGCCAGCAACTTCCCTGGGGCAGGTAGCTCCTACGAGCAGTACTTC.

This clone was seen a few times. This rearrangement joins TRBV7-9 to TRBJ1-2; no firm D call. Germline-derived CDR1 and CDR2 are SEHNR and FQNEAQ (reference sequence). Trimming left V 5 bases short and J 5 bases short, with 12 bases between. The CDR3 totals 13 residues. The CDR3 DNA reads as TGTGCCAGCAGCCCAACTTCAAGTTATGGCTACACCTTC. Protein sequence: CASSPTSSYGYTF.

The genes are TRBV6-1 and TRBJ1-1; possibly TRBD1 for D (6 bases). There are 15 residues in the CDR3. The V end was cut by 3 bases, the J end by 4 bases, with 15 bases between. The V gene's germline CDR1 is MNHNS and CDR2 SASEGT. CDR3 sequence (DNA): TGTGCCAGCAGTGATGTTGGGGGCGCGGGCACTGAAGCTTTCTTT. It yields the protein CASSDVGGAGTEAFF.

This clone has more than one count but fewer than ten. The genes are TRBV4-1 and TRBJ1-4, with D possibly TRBD1 on 5 matching bases. The V end was cut by 3 bases, the J end by 13 bases, with 18 bases between. The germline gives CDR1 MGHRA, CDR2 YSYEKL. The CDR3 runs 14 residues. CDR3 bases: TGCGCCAGCAGCCATCCTAGGGTGCAGGGTGGACTGTTTTTT. Translated, it gives CASSHPRVQGGLFF.

This clone was found a few times. The J gene is TRBJ1-1, the V gene TRBV6-4; 8 bases are a match to TRBD1. Germline assignment: CDR1 MRHNA and CDR2 SNTAGT. This CDR3 has 13 amino acids. V shed 6 bases and J 4 bases; nucleotides not matched to a gene: 4. This CDR3 is CASSRTGTTEAFF. The CDR3 coding sequence is TGTGCCAGCAGCCGGACAGGGACCACTGAAGCTTTCTTT.

The rearrangement links TRBV6-6 to TRBJ2-2; 11 bases line up with TRBD2. The germline gives CDR1 MNHNY, CDR2 SVGAGI (reference sequence). V dropped 5 bases and J dropped 6; count of bases not matched to a gene: 5. CDR3 length: 15 amino acids. The CDR3 DNA sequence: TGTGCCAGCAGTAGGGTGGGACTAGCGGCCGGGGAGCTGTTTTTT. The encoded protein is CASSRVGLAAGELFF.

This chain connects TRBV5-4 to TRBJ1-1, with TRBD1 as a possible D gene (5 bases). CDR1 is SGHNT and CDR2 is YYREEE in the germline V gene (reference sequence). V was clipped by 1 base and J by 1 base, with 11 bases between them. This CDR3 contains 15 residues. CDR3 residues: CASSLLGAENTEAFF. The CDR3 region has the DNA TGTGCCAGCAGCTTGTTAGGGGCGGAGAACACTGAAGCTTTCTTT.